The T cell receptor beta chain described here comes from a study of T cells in Graves' hyperthyroidism and ophthalmopathy. TCR beta CDR3 region amplification was performed from RNA transcripts. Using the HTBI primer set, a first-round RT-PCR was run on the TCR CDR3. In TCRdb, the multiplex PCR reads were re-called with MiXCR into one record per CDR3 protein. The profile shows hundreds of thousands of distinct CDR3 sequences, roughly 14% of them singletons. This clonotype was detected many times. Its antigen remains unidentified. Germline CDR1 SGHTA, CDR2 FQGTGA. The CDR3 is made up of 16 amino acids. V gave up 4 bases and J gave up 9 bases; unmatched junction bases: 11. Reasons for excluding patients were uncontrolled infection, other autoimmune disease, pregnancy or lactation. General study findings and limits: Ophthalmopathy and stable hyperthyroidism were separated by a 13 V-J model.

The V and J genes are TRBV7-3 and TRBJ2-1; 11 bases match TRBD2. This TCR derives from a man younger than 30 with Graves' ophthalmopathy. Sequencing input: blood. The CDR3 DNA sequence: TGTGCCAGCAGCTCCCAGACACTAGCGGGAGTGAGTGAGCAGTTCTTC. Protein: CASSSQTLAGVSEQFF.